The subject of this entry is one T cell receptor (beta chain). Assay used: immunoSEQ multiplex PCR; TCRdb lists only in-frame clones, some missing. This table has over 200,000 clones, 75% to 95% appearing once. In germline, CDR1 is MNHEY, CDR2 SVGAGI. This CDR3 comprises 12 residues. V was cut by 7 bases and J by 2 bases, with 9 bases left in between. This sample is part of a study of blood T cell repertoires in COVID-19. The TCR sequence derives from a person under 35 with COVID-19, enrolled during active disease. This rearrangement joins TRBV6-5 to TRBJ2-7, with D tentatively TRBD1 (5 bases). Source material: peripheral blood. This CDR3 is CASTGPTYEQYF. The DNA for the CDR3 is TGTGCCAGCACAGGGCCCACCTACGAGCAGTACTTC.